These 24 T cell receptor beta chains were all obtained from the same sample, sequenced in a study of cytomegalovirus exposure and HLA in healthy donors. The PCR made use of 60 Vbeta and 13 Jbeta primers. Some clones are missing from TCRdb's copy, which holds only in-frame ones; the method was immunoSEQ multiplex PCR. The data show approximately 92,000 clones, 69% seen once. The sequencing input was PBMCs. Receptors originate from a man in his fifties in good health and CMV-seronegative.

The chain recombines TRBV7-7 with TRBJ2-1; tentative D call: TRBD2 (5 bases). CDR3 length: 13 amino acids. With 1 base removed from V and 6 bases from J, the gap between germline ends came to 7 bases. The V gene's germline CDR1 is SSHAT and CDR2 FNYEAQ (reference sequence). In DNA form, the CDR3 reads TGTGCCAGCAGCTTAGAACTAGGCAATGAGCAGTTCTTC. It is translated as CASSLELGNEQFF. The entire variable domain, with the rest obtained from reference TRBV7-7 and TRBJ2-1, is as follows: GAGVSQSPRYKVTKRGQDVTLRCDPISSHATLYWYQQALGQGPEFLTYFNYEAQPDKSGLPSDRFSAERPEGSISTLTIQRTEQRDSAMYRCASSLELGNEQFFGPGTRLTVL.

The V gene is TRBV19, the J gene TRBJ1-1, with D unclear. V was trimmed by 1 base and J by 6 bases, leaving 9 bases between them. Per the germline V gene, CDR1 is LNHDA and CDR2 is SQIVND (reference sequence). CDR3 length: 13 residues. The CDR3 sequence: CASSIGGQPEAFF. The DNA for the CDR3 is TGTGCCAGTAGTATAGGTGGGCAGCCTGAAGCTTTCTTT.

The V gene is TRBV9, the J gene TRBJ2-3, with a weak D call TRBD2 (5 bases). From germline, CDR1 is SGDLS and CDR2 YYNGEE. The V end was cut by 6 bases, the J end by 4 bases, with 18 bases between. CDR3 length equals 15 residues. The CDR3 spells CASNFRASSSDTQYF. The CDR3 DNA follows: TGTGCCAGCAACTTCCGGGCTAGCTCTTCAGATACGCAGTATTTT.

For the CDR3, the DNA is TGCGCCAGCAGCCCCAGTTCCCACAGGGTGAATTCACCCCTCCACTTT. It is translated as CASSPSSHRVNSPLHF. The V call is TRBV4-3, the J call TRBJ1-6; D is perhaps TRBD1 (6 bases). The CDR3 sequence is 16 residues long. Trimming removed 4 bases at V and 7 bases at J, with 17 bases between. CDR1 is LGHNA, CDR2 YSLEER, per germline.

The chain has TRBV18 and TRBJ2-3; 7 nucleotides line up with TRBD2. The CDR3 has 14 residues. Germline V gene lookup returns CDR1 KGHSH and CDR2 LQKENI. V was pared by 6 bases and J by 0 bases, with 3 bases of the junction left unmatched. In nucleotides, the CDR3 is TGTGCCAGCTCCCGGACTAGGAGCACAGATACGCAGTATTTT. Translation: CASSRTRSTDTQYF.

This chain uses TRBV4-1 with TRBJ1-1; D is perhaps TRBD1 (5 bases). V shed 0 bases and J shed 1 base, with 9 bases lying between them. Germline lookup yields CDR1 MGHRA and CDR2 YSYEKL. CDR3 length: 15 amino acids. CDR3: CASSQDRDRNTEAFF. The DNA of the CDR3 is TGCGCCAGCAGCCAAGATAGAGACAGGAACACTGAAGCTTTCTTT.

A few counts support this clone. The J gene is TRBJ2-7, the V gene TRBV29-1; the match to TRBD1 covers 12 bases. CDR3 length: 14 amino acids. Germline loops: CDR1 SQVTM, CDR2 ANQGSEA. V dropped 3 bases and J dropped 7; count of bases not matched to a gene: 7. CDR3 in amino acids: CSVDTGQGASEQYF. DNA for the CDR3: TGCAGCGTTGATACGGGACAGGGGGCTTCTGAGCAGTACTTC.

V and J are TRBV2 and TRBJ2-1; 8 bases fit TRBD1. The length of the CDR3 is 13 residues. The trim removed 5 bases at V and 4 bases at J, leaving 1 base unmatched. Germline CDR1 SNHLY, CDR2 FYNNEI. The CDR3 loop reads CASSWTGYNEQFF. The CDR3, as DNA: TGTGCCAGCAGTTGGACAGGGTACAATGAGCAGTTCTTC.

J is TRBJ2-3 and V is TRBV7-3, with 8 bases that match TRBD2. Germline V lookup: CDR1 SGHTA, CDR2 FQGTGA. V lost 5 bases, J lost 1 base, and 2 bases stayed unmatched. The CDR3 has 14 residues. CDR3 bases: TGTGCCAGCAGCCAGACTAGCGGCACAGATACGCAGTATTTT. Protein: CASSQTSGTDTQYF.

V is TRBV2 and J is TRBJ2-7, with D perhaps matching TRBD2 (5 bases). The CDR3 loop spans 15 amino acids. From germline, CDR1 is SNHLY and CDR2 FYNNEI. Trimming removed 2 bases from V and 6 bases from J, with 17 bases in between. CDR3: CASSERRGSSVEQYV. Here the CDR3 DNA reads TGTGCCAGCAGTGAAAGAAGAGGGAGTTCTGTCGAGCAGTACGTC.

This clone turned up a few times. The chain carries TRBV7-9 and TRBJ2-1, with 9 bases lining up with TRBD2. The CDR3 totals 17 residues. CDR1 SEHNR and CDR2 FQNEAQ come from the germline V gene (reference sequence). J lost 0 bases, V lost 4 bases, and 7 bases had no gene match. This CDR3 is CASSSTAGGPSYNEQFF. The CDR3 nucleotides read TGTGCCAGCAGCTCTACGGCGGGAGGGCCCTCCTACAATGAGCAGTTCTTC.

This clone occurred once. Written as DNA, the CDR3 is TGTGCCAGCAGCCTAGAGATAGCGGGCTACGAGCAGTACGTC. Protein sequence: CASSLEIAGYEQYV. V gene TRBV4-2 combines with J gene TRBJ2-7; 7 bases are a match to TRBD2. From germline, CDR1 is LGHNA and CDR2 YNFKEQ. The CDR3 runs to 14 residues. The V gene end was trimmed by 4 bases and the J gene end by 3 bases; junction bases not matched to a gene: 6.

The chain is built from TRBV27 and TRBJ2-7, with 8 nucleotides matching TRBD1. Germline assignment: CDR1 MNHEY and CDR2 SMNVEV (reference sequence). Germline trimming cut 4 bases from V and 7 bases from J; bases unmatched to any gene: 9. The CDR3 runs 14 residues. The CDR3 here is CASSSVTGVWEQYF. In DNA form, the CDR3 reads TGTGCCAGCAGTTCTGTGACAGGGGTATGGGAGCAGTACTTC.

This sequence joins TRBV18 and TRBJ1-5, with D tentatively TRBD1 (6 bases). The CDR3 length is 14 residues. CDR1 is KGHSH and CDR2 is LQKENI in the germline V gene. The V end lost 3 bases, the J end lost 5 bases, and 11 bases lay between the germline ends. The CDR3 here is CASSPTGQYQPQHF. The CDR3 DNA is TGTGCCAGCTCACCGACGGGACAATATCAGCCCCAGCATTTT. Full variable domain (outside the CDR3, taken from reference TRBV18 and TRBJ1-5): NAGVMQNPRHLVRRRGQEARLRCSPMKGHSHVYWYRQLPEEGLKFMVYLQKENIIDESGMPKERFSAEFPKEGPSILRIQQVVRGDSAAYFCASSPTGQYQPQHFGDGTRLSIL.

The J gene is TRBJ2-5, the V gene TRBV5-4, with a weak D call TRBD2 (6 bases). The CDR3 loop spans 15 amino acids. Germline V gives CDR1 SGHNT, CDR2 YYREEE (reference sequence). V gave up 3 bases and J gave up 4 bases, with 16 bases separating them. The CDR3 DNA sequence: TGTGCCAGCAGCTCCTCGGACTACCAACGAGAGACCCAGTACTTC. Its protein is CASSSSDYQRETQYF.

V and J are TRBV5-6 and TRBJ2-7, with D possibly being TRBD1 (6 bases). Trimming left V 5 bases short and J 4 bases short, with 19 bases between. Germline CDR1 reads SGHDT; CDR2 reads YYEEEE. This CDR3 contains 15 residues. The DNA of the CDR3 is TGTGCCAGCAGGTCCAGACAGGTGGGGATGTACGAGCAGTACGTC. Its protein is CASRSRQVGMYEQYV.

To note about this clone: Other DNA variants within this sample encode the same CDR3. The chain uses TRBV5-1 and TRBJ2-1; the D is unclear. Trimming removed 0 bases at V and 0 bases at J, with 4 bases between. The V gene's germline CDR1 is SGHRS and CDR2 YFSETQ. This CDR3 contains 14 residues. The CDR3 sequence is CASSLGSSYNEQFF. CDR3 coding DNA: TGCGCCAGCAGCTTGGGCAGCTCCTACAATGAGCAGTTCTTC.

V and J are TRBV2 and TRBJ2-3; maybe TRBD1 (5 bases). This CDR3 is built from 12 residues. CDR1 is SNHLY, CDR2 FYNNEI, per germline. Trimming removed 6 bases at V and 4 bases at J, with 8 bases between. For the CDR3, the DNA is TGTGCCAGCAGGGGGCGCGCAGATACGCAGTATTTT. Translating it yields CASRGRADTQYF.

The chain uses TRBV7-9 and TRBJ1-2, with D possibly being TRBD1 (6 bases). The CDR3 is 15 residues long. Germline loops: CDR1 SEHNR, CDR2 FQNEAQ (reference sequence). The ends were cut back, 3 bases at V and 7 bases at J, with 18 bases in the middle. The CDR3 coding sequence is TGTGCCAGCAGCTTGCCCACCAACAGGGATTTTGGCTACACCTTC. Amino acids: CASSLPTNRDFGYTF.

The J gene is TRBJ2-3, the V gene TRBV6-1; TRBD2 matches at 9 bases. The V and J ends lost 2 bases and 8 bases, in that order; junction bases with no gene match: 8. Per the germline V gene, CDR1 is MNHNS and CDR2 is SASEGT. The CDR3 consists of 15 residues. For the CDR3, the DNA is TGTGCCAGCAGTGAAATAGGCGAGCGGGAGGCTACGCAGTATTTT. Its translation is CASSEIGEREATQYF.

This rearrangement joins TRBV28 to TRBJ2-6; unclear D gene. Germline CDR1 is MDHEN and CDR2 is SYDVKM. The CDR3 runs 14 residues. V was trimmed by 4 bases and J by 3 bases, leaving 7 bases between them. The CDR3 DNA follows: TGTGCCAGCAGTTCAGGTGATGGGGCCAACGTCCTGACTTTC. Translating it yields CASSSGDGANVLTF.

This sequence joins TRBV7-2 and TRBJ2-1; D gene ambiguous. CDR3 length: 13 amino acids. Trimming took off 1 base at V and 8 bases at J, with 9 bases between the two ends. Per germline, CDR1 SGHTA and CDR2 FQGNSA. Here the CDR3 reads CASSLEMADEQFF. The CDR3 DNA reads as TGTGCCAGCAGCTTAGAGATGGCAGATGAGCAGTTCTTC.

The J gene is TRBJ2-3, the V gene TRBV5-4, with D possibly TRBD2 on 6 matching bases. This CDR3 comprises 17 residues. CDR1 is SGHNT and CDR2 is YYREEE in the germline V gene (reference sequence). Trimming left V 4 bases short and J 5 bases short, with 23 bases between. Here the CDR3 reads CASSTPTFREREDTQYF. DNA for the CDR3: TGTGCCAGCAGCACCCCAACATTTCGGGAGCGTGAAGATACGCAGTATTTT.

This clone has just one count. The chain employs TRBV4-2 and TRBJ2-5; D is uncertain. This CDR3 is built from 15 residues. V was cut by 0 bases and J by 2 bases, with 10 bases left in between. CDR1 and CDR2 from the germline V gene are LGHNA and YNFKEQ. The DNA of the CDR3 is TGTGCCAGCAGCCAAGATTTTCAGACACAAGAGACCCAGTACTTC. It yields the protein CASSQDFQTQETQYF.